This is a list of T cell receptor beta chains from one sample in a study of cytomegalovirus exposure and HLA in healthy donors. Generated by immunoSEQ multiplex PCR, the TCRdb table keeps only in-frame clones and is missing some. The data show around 120,000 clones, with more than 60% seen just once and approximately 1.7% held by the top ten. Sequenced material: PBMCs. The receptors shown here come from a woman in her 40s in good health and CMV-seronegative. CDR3s include the opening cysteine and the closing phenylalanine or tryptophan. Each record gives: J gene, V gene, CDR3 protein.

j_call: TRBJ2-7
v_call: TRBV29-1
cdr3_aa: CSVAKLGQGARLEQYF

j_call: TRBJ2-2
v_call: TRBV2
cdr3_aa: CASSVKRTGELFF

j_call: TRBJ2-2
v_call: TRBV7-9
cdr3_aa: CASKAPGGELFF

j_call: TRBJ2-7
v_call: TRBV7-9
cdr3_aa: CASTGTGSYEQYF

j_call: TRBJ2-3
v_call: TRBV7-9
cdr3_aa: CSSSLNPGVSTDTQYF

j_call: TRBJ2-7
v_call: TRBV14
cdr3_aa: CASSQPPALAYHEQYF

j_call: TRBJ1-5
v_call: TRBV19
cdr3_aa: CASSMGSIYQPQHF

j_call: TRBJ1-1
v_call: TRBV19
cdr3_aa: CASSMTGVNTEAFF

j_call: TRBJ2-7
v_call: TRBV7-9
cdr3_aa: CASSSALGVEQYF

j_call: TRBJ2-1
v_call: TRBV21-1
cdr3_aa: CASSKEIQSNEQFF

j_call: TRBJ2-2
v_call: TRBV10-2
cdr3_aa: CASSVTPTFGELFF

j_call: TRBJ2-5
v_call: TRBV6-1
cdr3_aa: CASSGGGPGETQYF

j_call: -
v_call: TRBV9
cdr3_aa: CASSPSGQGFEQYF

j_call: TRBJ1-2
v_call: TRBV5-6
cdr3_aa: CASSFLYGYTF

j_call: TRBJ2-7
v_call: TRBV28
cdr3_aa: CASSNNGSSYEQYF

j_call: TRBJ2-3
v_call: TRBV4-1
cdr3_aa: CASSQDVSVGPDTQYF

j_call: TRBJ2-7
v_call: TRBV2
cdr3_aa: CASSSDREAYF

j_call: TRBJ2-2
v_call: TRBV2
cdr3_aa: CASSGPGTRNTGELFF

j_call: TRBJ1-2
v_call: TRBV14
cdr3_aa: CASSQDHPGAGYGYTF

j_call: TRBJ2-7
v_call: TRBV30
cdr3_aa: CAWGQSLSYEQYF

j_call: TRBJ2-2
v_call: TRBV5-4
cdr3_aa: CASREVGGELFF

j_call: TRBJ2-5
v_call: TRBV2
cdr3_aa: CASSAGTGVETQYF

j_call: TRBJ2-7
v_call: TRBV27
cdr3_aa: CASRSSASSGYEQYF

j_call: TRBJ2-3
v_call: TRBV7-2
cdr3_aa: CASSLGNPGTDTQYF

j_call: TRBJ2-1
v_call: TRBV7-2
cdr3_aa: CASGDTSGGARDEQFF

j_call: TRBJ2-7
v_call: TRBV4-1
cdr3_aa: CASSQERGNHEQYF

j_call: TRBJ2-3
v_call: TRBV28
cdr3_aa: CASSFSGSADTQYF

j_call: TRBJ1-4
v_call: TRBV20-1
cdr3_aa: CSASYSEKLFF

j_call: TRBJ2-3
v_call: TRBV27
cdr3_aa: CASSSSSGSLDTQYF

j_call: TRBJ2-3
v_call: TRBV9
cdr3_aa: CASSPRLSTSTDTQYF

j_call: TRBJ2-5
v_call: TRBV7-9
cdr3_aa: CASSSQDRGETQYF

j_call: TRBJ1-4
v_call: TRBV5-1
cdr3_aa: CASSLGDSNEKLFF

j_call: TRBJ1-5
v_call: TRBV28
cdr3_aa: CASSLQDRPQHF

j_call: TRBJ1-2
v_call: TRBV10-3
cdr3_aa: CAISEQAYGYTF

j_call: TRBJ1-2
v_call: TRBV27
cdr3_aa: CASKGAHGYTF

j_call: TRBJ1-2
v_call: TRBV14
cdr3_aa: CASSPQGAGNGYTF

j_call: TRBJ2-5
v_call: TRBV6-4
cdr3_aa: CASSDSAGGVETQYF

j_call: TRBJ1-5
v_call: TRBV6-6
cdr3_aa: CASSTRGVDQPQHF

j_call: TRBJ2-5
v_call: TRBV19
cdr3_aa: CATDDRGLPVTQYF

j_call: TRBJ1-3
v_call: TRBV21-1
cdr3_aa: CASSKDSFERALGNTIYF

j_call: TRBJ1-3
v_call: TRBV19
cdr3_aa: CASSIDREDTIYF

j_call: TRBJ1-1
v_call: TRBV7-9
cdr3_aa: CASSVTGGYTEAFF

j_call: TRBJ1-2
v_call: TRBV5-1
cdr3_aa: CASSLEVAYGYTF

j_call: TRBJ2-7
v_call: TRBV28
cdr3_aa: CASRSAGYEQYF

j_call: TRBJ1-2
v_call: TRBV19
cdr3_aa: CASRSGGTNYGYTF

j_call: TRBJ2-5
v_call: TRBV7-9
cdr3_aa: CASTPASGTLQETQYF

j_call: TRBJ1-2
v_call: TRBV7-6
cdr3_aa: CASSYDRDKDYTF

j_call: TRBJ1-1
v_call: TRBV19
cdr3_aa: CASRAGHTEAFF

j_call: TRBJ1-5
v_call: TRBV18
cdr3_aa: CASSPGGDQPQHF

j_call: TRBJ1-5
v_call: TRBV19
cdr3_aa: CASSAGGGQASSNQPQHF